The 21 T cell receptor beta chains reported below all come from one sample, sequenced in a study of T-cell reconstitution after alpha-beta-depleted transplantation in children. It was with unique molecular identifiers that the TCRbeta library was prepared. Each CDR3 protein gets one entry after TCRdb re-called the PCR reads with MiXCR. The data show about 360,000 distinct CDR3 sequences, with 13% seen just once and 3.5% to 4.5% held by the top ten. The input for sequencing was PBMCs, taken from the stem cell graft. Every receptor here comes from a human donor who donated a stem cell graft to a child with Fanconi anemia.

This clonotype was seen repeatedly, ten times or more. This chain links TRBV12-3 or TRBV12-4 with TRBJ1-3; D unresolved. CDR3 length: 16 amino acids. V dropped 6 bases and J dropped 7 bases, with 22 bases sitting between them. CDR3 protein: CASSTSLGERSNTIYF. DNA for the CDR3: TGTGCCAGCAGCACCTCACTGGGCGAGCGCTCGAACACCATATATTTT.

This clonotype has at least ten counts. The chain couples TRBV12-3 or TRBV12-4 to TRBJ2-2; D not certain. CDR3 length: 15 amino acids. Trimming shortened V by 3 bases and J by 4 bases, and 12 bases separated the two germline ends. CDR3 in amino acids: CASSFIGRGTGELFF. For the CDR3, the DNA is TGTGCCAGCAGTTTTATAGGGCGAGGCACCGGGGAGCTGTTTTTT.

The rearrangement joins TRBV10-2 to TRBJ1-5, with TRBD1 matching 9 bases. Trimming took 6 bases from V and 6 from J; bases not matched to a gene: 9. There are 15 residues in the CDR3. Germline V gene sequence: CDR1 WSHSY, CDR2 SAAADI. CDR3 in DNA: TGCGCCAGCAGGGAAGGACAGGGGAGGGCTCAGCCCCAGCATTTT. It encodes CASREGQGRAQPQHF.

This clonotype showed up many times. The J gene is TRBJ2-1, the V gene TRBV4-2; unclear D gene. The CDR3 length is 16 residues. Trimming removed 1 base at V and 0 bases at J, with 10 bases between. CDR1 is LGHNA, CDR2 YNFKEQ, per germline. DNA of the CDR3: TGTGCCAGCAGCCAAGTAATCGCCAACTCCTACAATGAGCAGTTCTTC. This sequence encodes CASSQVIANSYNEQFF.

The chain couples TRBV30 to TRBJ1-1; D perhaps matches TRBD1 (5 bases). From germline, CDR1 is GTSNPN and CDR2 SVGIG (reference sequence). The V end lost 1 base, the J end lost 7 bases, and 13 bases lay between the germline ends. CDR3 length: 13 residues. CDR3 DNA sequence: TGTGCCTGGAGTGAGGGACTGCGCGATGAAGCTTTCTTT. Its protein is CAWSEGLRDEAFF.

This rearrangement joins TRBV12-3 or TRBV12-4 to TRBJ1-2; maybe TRBD1 (6 bases). Trimming pared 5 bases from V and 4 bases from J, leaving 17 bases between. This CDR3 has 15 amino acids. As DNA, the CDR3 is TGTGCCAGCAGTCCCTCGGGGGGCGGGTTCTATGGCTACACCTTC. This translates into CASSPSGGGFYGYTF.

This chain uses TRBV5-4 with TRBJ1-3; perhaps TRBD1 as D (6 bases). The CDR3 totals 15 residues. Germline assignment: CDR1 SGHNT and CDR2 YYREEE (reference sequence). Trimming pared 1 base from V and 2 bases from J, leaving 10 bases between. The CDR3 loop reads CASSLPGQAGNTIYF. In DNA, the CDR3 is TGTGCCAGCAGCTTGCCGGGACAAGCTGGAAACACCATATATTTT.

This clonotype was found many times. The V and J genes are TRBV20-1 and TRBJ2-3; D tentatively reads TRBD1 or TRBD2 (5 bases each). CDR1 and CDR2 (germline): DFQATT, SNEGSKA (reference sequence). The CDR3 has 13 residues. With 5 bases removed from V and 7 bases from J, the gap between germline ends came to 16 bases. Here the CDR3 DNA reads TGCAGTGCTTTGGGGACCGCCGAACATACGCAGTATTTT. This encodes CSALGTAEHTQYF.

There are a few counts of this clonotype. The chain couples TRBV20-1 to TRBJ2-5; weak D call: TRBD1 (5 bases). Germline CDR1 DFQATT, CDR2 SNEGSKA (reference sequence). This CDR3 has 14 amino acids. V was trimmed by 6 bases and J by 3 bases, leaving 17 bases between them. The CDR3 region is CSALSVTDEETQYF. DNA for the CDR3: TGCAGTGCACTTTCTGTGACAGACGAAGAGACCCAGTACTTC.

The chain joins TRBV7-6 to TRBJ2-1; D unresolved. V was shortened by 1 base and J by 2 bases, with 12 bases between the two germline ends. The CDR3 has 16 residues. Germline loops: CDR1 SGHVS, CDR2 FNYEAQ. CDR3 region: CASSLVDSLAYNEQFF. The CDR3 nucleotides read TGTGCCAGCAGCTTAGTTGACTCCTTGGCCTACAATGAGCAGTTCTTC.

Only a few counts were recorded for this clonotype. V gene TRBV10-3 combines with J gene TRBJ1-6, with D maybe TRBD1 (6 bases). Trimming left V 0 bases short and J 10 bases short, with 13 bases between. The V gene's germline CDR1 is ENHRY and CDR2 SYGVKD. The CDR3 runs to 15 residues. The CDR3 protein is CAISESTARGSPLHF. CDR3 sequence (DNA): TGTGCCATCAGTGAGTCGACTGCCAGGGGATCACCCCTCCACTTT.

The chain has TRBV12-3 or TRBV12-4 and TRBJ2-5; 11 bases are shared with TRBD1. Germline trimming cut 8 bases from V and 4 bases from J; bases unmatched to any gene: 3. This CDR3 spans 13 amino acids. CDR3 protein: CASCGTGGETQYF. The CDR3 DNA reads as TGTGCCAGCTGCGGGACAGGGGGAGAGACCCAGTACTTC.

In this sample, this clonotype turned up many times. The chain carries TRBV12-3 or TRBV12-4 and TRBJ2-3; 15 bases match TRBD2. CDR3 length: 14 residues. The junction had 5 bases not matched to a gene; V was cut back by 2 bases and J by 14 bases. The CDR3 sequence: CASSLSGLAGGRYF. The CDR3 DNA sequence: TGTGCCAGCAGTTTAAGTGGACTAGCGGGGGGGCGGTATTTT.

The rearrangement joins TRBV6-5 to TRBJ1-5, with 8 bases aligning to TRBD1. J lost 5 bases, V lost 1 base, and 4 bases had no gene match. Germline CDR1 reads MNHEY; CDR2 reads SVGAGI. The CDR3 length is 15 residues. Written as DNA, the CDR3 is TGTGCCAGCAGTTACTTACAGGGGGATGATCAGCCCCAGCATTTT. Translation: CASSYLQGDDQPQHF.

This chain joins TRBV20-1 and TRBJ1-1; unclear D gene. This CDR3 comprises 12 residues. V lost 0 bases to trimming and J lost 4 bases, with 6 bases between them. Per germline, CDR1 DFQATT and CDR2 SNEGSKA (reference sequence). The CDR3 sequence: CSAREEGTEAFF. Here the CDR3 DNA reads TGCAGTGCTAGAGAAGAGGGCACTGAAGCTTTCTTT.

This clonotype was observed a few times. CDR3 in DNA: TGTGCCAGCAGTTCGGGATACGGGAATCAGCCCCAGCATTTT. Translated, it gives CASSSGYGNQPQHF. The rearrangement joins TRBV27 to TRBJ1-5; D remains ambiguous. V was clipped by 4 bases and J by 4 bases, with 11 bases between them. This CDR3 region has 14 residues. Germline values: CDR1 MNHEY, CDR2 SMNVEV (reference sequence).

The chain is built from TRBV7-9 and TRBJ2-5; D tentatively reads TRBD1 or TRBD2 (5 bases each). Per the germline V gene, CDR1 is SEHNR and CDR2 is FQNEAQ (reference sequence). With 5 bases removed from V and 1 base from J, the gap between germline ends came to 17 bases. This CDR3 is built from 16 residues. CDR3 DNA: TGTGCCAGCAGCGCTTCTCGGGGCCGCACCCAAGAGACCCAGTACTTC. Protein product: CASSASRGRTQETQYF.

This clonotype was recorded many times. The chain has TRBV5-5 and TRBJ2-5, with D possibly matching TRBD2 (5 bases). The CDR3 has 13 residues. The germline V gene has CDR1 SGHKS and CDR2 YYEKEE (reference sequence). The V and J ends lost 1 base and 2 bases respectively, with 6 bases between them. The CDR3 sequence is CASSLRTQETQYF. The CDR3 bases are TGTGCCAGCAGCTTGAGGACTCAAGAGACCCAGTACTTC.

The V call is TRBV15, the J call TRBJ2-3; D remains unclear. Germline V CDR1 and CDR2: LNHNV, YYDKDF (reference sequence). Trimming took off 0 bases at V and 0 bases at J, with 7 bases between the two ends. The CDR3 runs 15 residues. This chain's CDR3 is CATSRDKVSTDTQYF. CDR3 coding DNA: TGTGCCACCAGCAGAGATAAAGTTAGCACAGATACGCAGTATTTT.

This clonotype has only a few counts. The gene calls are TRBV20-1 and TRBJ2-3; 8 bases are a match to TRBD2. With 6 bases clipped from V and 6 bases from J, the junction kept 14 bases outside the gene matches. The length of the CDR3 is 15 residues. Looked up from germline, CDR1 is DFQATT and CDR2 is SNEGSKA (reference sequence). CDR3 residues: CSASPSGGGRDTQYF. The CDR3 DNA is TGCAGTGCCTCCCCCAGCGGGGGTGGAAGGGATACGCAGTATTTT.

The sample holds many counts of this clonotype. The chain joins TRBV7-2 to TRBJ2-2; maybe TRBD2 (5 bases). V was cut by 4 bases and J by 0 bases, with 15 bases left in between. CDR1 and CDR2 (germline): SGHTA, FQGNSA. The CDR3 is 17 amino acids. CDR3 DNA: TGTGCCAGCAGCTCGTCCGGACTCTCCGCGAACACCGGGGAGCTGTTTTTT. The encoded protein is CASSSSGLSANTGELFF.